In its sample, the clone carrying this T cell receptor (beta chain) was seen many times. The data were obtained in a study of neurological immune-mediated disorders. TCRdb ran MiXCR on the 5' RACE reads and lists one entry per CDR3 protein. The sample yields roughly 50,000 distinct CDR3 sequences, 4% to 5.5% seen once. The ends were cut back, 3 bases at V and 7 bases at J, with 13 bases in the middle. The length of the CDR3 is 13 residues. Germline CDR1 is DFQATT and CDR2 is SNEGSKA (reference sequence). Specimen: PBMCs. This sequence originates from a woman aged 55 to 70 with multiple sclerosis. This chain uses TRBV20-1 with TRBJ2-4, with D unclear. This CDR3 is CSARKGSANIQYF. CDR3 bases: TGCAGTGCTAGGAAGGGAAGCGCGAACATTCAGTACTTC.